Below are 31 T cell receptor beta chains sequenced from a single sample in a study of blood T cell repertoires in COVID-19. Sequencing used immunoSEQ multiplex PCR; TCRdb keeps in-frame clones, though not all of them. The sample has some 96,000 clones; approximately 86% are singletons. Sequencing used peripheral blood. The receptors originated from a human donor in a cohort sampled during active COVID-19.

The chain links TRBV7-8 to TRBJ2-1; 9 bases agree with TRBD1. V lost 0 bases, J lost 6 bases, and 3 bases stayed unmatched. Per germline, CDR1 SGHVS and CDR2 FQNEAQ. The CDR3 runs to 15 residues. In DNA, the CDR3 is TGTGCCAGCAGCTTAGCCGGGACAGGGAGCAATGAGCAGTTCTTC. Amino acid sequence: CASSLAGTGSNEQFF.

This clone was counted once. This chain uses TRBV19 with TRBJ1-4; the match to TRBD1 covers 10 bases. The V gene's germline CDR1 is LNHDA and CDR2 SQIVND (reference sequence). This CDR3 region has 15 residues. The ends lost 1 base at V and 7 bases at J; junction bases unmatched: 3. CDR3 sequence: CASSIVGTGVEKLFF. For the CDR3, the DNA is TGTGCCAGTAGTATAGTCGGGACAGGGGTTGAAAAACTGTTTTTT.

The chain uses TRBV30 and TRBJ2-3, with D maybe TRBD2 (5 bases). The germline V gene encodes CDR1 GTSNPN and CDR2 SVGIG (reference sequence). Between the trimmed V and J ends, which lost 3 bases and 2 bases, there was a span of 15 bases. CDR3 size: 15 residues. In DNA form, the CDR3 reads TGTGCCTGGAGCGGAACCAGCGGTGACACAGATACGCAGTATTTT. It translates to CAWSGTSGDTDTQYF.

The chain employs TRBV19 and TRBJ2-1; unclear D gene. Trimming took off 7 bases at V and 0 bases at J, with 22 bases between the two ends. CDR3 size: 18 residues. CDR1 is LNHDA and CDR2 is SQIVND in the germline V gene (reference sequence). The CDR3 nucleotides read TGTGCCAGTAAATTTTCAGCGCGACGGATTAGCTCCTACAATGAGCAGTTCTTC. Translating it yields CASKFSARRISSYNEQFF.

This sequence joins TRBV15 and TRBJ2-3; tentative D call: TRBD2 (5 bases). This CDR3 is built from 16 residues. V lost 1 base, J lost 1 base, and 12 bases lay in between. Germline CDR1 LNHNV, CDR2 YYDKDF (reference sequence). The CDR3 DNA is TGTGCCACCAGCAGAGGTGTGGGGAGCGGCACAGATACGCAGTATTTT. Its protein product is CATSRGVGSGTDTQYF.

CDR3: CASSQTGTGVSYEQYF. Written as DNA, the CDR3 is TGTGCCAGCAGCCAGACCGGGACAGGGGTTTCATACGAGCAGTACTTC. The chain recombines TRBV3-1 (or the pseudogene TRBV3-2) with TRBJ2-7; 10 nucleotides agree with TRBD1. The CDR3 consists of 16 residues. The germline V gene has CDR1 LGHDT and CDR2 YNNKEL (reference sequence). V lost 3 bases to trimming and J lost 4 bases; unmatched junction nucleotides: 9.

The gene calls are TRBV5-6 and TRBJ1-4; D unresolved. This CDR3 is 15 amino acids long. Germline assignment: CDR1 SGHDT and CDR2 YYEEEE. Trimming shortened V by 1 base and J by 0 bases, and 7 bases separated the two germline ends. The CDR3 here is CASSLMRATNEKLFF. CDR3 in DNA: TGTGCCAGCAGCTTGATGCGAGCAACTAATGAAAAACTGTTTTTT.

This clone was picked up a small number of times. The CDR3 nucleotides read TGTGCCAGCAGCTTATCCGTCTACAATGAGCAGTTCTTC. This sequence encodes CASSLSVYNEQFF. J is TRBJ2-1 and V is TRBV7-9; D unclear. The germline V gene encodes CDR1 SEHNR and CDR2 FQNEAQ (reference sequence). The CDR3 is made up of 13 amino acids. Trimming removed 2 bases from V and 3 bases from J, with 5 bases in between.

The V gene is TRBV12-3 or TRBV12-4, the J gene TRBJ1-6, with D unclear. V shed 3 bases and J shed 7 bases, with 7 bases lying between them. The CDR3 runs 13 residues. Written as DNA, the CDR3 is TGTGCCAGCAGTTTGAGTCAAAATTCACCCCTCCACTTT. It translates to CASSLSQNSPLHF.

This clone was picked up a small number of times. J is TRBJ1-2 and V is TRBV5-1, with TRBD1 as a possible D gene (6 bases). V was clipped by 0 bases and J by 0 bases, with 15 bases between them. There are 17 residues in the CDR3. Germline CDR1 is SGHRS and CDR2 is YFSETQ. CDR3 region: CASSLAANPGANYGYTF. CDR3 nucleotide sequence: TGCGCCAGCAGCTTGGCCGCGAACCCAGGGGCTAACTATGGCTACACCTTC.

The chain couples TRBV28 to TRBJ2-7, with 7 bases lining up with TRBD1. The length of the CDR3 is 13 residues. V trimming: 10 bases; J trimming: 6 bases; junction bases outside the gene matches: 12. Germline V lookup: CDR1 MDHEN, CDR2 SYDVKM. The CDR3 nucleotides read TGTGCCACAGGAACCCTCGGGGACAGCGAGCAGTACTTC. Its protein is CATGTLGDSEQYF.

The CDR3 loop reads CASSLAATSGGTQYF. DNA of the CDR3: TGTGCCAGCAGTTTGGCCGCGACTAGCGGAGGGACCCAGTACTTC. This chain connects TRBV28 to TRBJ2-5; the match to TRBD2 covers 9 bases. J was trimmed by 7 bases and V by 3 bases; bases with no gene match: 9. Germline V gene data show CDR1 as MDHEN and CDR2 as SYDVKM. The CDR3 has 15 residues.

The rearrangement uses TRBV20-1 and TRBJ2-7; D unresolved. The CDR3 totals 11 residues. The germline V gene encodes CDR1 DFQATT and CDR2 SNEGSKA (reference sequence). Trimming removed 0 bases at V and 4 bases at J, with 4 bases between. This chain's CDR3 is CSARDQYEQYF. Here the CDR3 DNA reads TGCAGTGCTAGAGACCAATACGAGCAGTACTTC.

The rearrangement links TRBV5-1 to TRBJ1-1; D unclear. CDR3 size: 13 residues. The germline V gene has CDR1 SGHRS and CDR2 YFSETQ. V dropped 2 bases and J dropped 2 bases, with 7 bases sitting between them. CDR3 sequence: CASSFGDNTEAFF. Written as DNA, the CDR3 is TGCGCCAGCAGCTTCGGAGATAACACTGAAGCTTTCTTT.

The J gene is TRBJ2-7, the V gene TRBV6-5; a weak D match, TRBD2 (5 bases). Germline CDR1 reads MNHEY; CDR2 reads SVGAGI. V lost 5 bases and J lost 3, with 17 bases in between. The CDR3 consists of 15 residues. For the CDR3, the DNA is TGTGCCAGCAGTCCCCGGGAAACCTCAAACTACGAGCAGTACTTC. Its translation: CASSPRETSNYEQYF.

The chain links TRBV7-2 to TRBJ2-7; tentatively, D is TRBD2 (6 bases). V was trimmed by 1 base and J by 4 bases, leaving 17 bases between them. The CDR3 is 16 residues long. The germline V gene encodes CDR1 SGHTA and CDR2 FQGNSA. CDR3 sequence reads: CASSLVSMGLRYEQYF. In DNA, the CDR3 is TGTGCCAGCAGCTTAGTGTCCATGGGACTGAGATACGAGCAGTACTTC.

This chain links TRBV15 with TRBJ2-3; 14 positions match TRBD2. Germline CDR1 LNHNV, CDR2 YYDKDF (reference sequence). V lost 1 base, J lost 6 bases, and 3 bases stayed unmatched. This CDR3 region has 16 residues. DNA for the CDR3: TGTGCCACCAGCAGAGGACTAGCGGGAGGGACGGATACGCAGTATTTT. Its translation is CATSRGLAGGTDTQYF.

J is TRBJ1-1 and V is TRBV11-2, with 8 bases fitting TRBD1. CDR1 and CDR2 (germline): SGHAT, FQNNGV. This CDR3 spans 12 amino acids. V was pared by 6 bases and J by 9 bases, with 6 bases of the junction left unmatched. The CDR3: CASRQGQGQAFF. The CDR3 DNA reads TGTGCCAGCAGACAAGGACAGGGACAAGCTTTCTTT.

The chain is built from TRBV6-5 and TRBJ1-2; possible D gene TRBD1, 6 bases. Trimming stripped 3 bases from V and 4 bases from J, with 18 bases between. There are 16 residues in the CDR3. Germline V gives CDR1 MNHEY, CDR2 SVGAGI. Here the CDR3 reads CASSYIRTAISYGYTF. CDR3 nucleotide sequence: TGTGCCAGCAGTTATATAAGGACAGCCATCAGCTATGGCTACACCTTC.

CDR3 DNA sequence: TGCGCCAGCAGCCAAGATCTGGGGGACTCCCTAATGAGCGGGGAGCTGTTTTTT. This gives the protein CASSQDLGDSLMSGELFF. The chain has TRBV4-3 and TRBJ2-2; perhaps TRBD2 as D (6 bases). The germline V and J ends were trimmed by 0 bases and 7 bases, with 21 bases remaining between them. The CDR3 sequence is 18 residues long. Germline V lookup: CDR1 LGHNA, CDR2 YSLEER.

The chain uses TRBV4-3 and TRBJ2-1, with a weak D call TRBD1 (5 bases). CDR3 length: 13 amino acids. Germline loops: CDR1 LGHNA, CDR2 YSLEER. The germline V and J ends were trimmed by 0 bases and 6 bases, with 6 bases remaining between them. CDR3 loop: CASSQDQGNEQFF. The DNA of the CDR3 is TGCGCCAGCAGCCAAGATCAGGGCAATGAGCAGTTCTTC.

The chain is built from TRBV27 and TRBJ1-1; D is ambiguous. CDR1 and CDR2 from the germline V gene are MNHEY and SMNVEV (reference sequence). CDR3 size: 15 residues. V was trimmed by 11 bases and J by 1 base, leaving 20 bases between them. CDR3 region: CAAAPRAGGNTEAFF. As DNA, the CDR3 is TGTGCCGCAGCGCCCCGGGCAGGAGGGAACACTGAAGCTTTCTTT.

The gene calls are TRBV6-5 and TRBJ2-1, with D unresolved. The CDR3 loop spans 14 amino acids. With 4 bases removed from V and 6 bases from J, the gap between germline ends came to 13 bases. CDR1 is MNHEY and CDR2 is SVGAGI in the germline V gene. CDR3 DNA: TGTGCCAGCAGTTTCAACACGAAACCCAATGAGCAGTTCTTC. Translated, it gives CASSFNTKPNEQFF.

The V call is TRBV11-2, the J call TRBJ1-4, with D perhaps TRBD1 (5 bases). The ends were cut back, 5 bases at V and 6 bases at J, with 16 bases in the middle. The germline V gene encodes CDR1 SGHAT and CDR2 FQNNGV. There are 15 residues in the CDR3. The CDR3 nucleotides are TGTGCCAGCAGCGTTGCGGGGACGAGGGATGAAAAACTGTTTTTT. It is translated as CASSVAGTRDEKLFF.

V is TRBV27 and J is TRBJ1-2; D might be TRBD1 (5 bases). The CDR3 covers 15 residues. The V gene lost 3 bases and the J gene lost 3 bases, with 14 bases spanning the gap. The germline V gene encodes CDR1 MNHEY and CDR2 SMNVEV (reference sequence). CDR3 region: CASSFSGKAYYGYTF. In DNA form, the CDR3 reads TGTGCCAGCAGTTTCTCAGGGAAAGCCTACTATGGCTACACCTTC.

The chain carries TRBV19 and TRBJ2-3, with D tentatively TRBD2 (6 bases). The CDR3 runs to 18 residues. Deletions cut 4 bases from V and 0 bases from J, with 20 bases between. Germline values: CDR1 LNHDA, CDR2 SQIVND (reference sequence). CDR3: CASSRNPPTSPSTDTQYF. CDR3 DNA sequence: TGTGCCAGTAGTAGGAACCCCCCAACTAGCCCCAGCACAGATACGCAGTATTTT.

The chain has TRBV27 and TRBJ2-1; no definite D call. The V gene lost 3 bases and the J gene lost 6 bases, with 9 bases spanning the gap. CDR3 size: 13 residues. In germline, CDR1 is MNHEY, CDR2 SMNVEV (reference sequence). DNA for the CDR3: TGTGCCAGCAGTTTTCGACTGGGCAATGAGCAGTTCTTC. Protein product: CASSFRLGNEQFF.

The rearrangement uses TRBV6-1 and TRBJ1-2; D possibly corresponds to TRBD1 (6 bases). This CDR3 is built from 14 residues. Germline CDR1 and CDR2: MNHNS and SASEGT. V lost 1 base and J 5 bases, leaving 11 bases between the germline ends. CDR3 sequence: CASSEGGGHYGYTF. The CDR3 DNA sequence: TGTGCCAGCAGTGAAGGGGGGGGCCATTATGGCTACACCTTC.

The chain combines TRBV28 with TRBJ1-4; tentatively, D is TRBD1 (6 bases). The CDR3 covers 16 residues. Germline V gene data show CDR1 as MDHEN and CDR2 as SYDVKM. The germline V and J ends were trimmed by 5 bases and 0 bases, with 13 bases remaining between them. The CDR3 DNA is TGTGCCAGCAGTCCCGGGGGGGCCGCAACTAATGAAAAACTGTTTTTT. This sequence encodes CASSPGGAATNEKLFF. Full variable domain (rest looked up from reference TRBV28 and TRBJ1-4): DVKVTQSSRYLVKRTGEKVFLECVQDMDHENMFWYRQDPGLGLRLIYFSYDVKMKEKGDIPEGYSVSREKKERFSLILESASTNQTSMYLCASSPGGAATNEKLFFGSGTQLSVL.

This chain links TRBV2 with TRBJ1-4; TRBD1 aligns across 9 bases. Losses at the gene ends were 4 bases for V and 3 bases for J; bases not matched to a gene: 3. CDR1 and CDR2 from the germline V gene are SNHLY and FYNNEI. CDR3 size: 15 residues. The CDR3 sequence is CASSGTGDSNEKLFF. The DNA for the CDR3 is TGTGCCAGCAGTGGGACAGGGGATTCTAATGAAAAACTGTTTTTT.

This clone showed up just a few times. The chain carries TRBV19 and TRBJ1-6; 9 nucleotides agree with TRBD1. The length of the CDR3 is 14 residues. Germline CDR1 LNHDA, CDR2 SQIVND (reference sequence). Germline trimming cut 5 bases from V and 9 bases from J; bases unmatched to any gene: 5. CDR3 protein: CASSPDRGGSPLHF. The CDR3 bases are TGTGCCAGTAGTCCGGACAGGGGTGGTTCACCCCTCCACTTT.